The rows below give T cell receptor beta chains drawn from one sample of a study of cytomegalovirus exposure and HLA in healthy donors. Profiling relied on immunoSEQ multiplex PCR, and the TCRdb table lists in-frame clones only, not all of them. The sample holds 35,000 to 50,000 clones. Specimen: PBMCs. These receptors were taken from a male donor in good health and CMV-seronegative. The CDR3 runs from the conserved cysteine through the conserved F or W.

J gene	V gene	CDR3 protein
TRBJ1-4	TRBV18	CASSPPPGEKLFF
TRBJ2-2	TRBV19	CASSISVYASSGELFF
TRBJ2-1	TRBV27	CASSSPLAGKSYNEQFF
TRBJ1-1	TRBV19	CASSKTGEQNTEAFF
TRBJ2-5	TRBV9	CASSVEASETQYF
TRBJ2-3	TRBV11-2	CASSLNRLGATDTQYF
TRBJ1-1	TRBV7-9	CASSLTKDTEAFF
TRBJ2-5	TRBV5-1	CASSPGRGSGETQYF
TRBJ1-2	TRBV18	CASSSDYGYTF
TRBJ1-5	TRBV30	CAWSGGQGHNQPQHF
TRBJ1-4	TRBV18	CASSPGQSEKLFF
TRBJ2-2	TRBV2	CASSQRQGVSGELFF
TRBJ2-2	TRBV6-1	CASSEVQGPTGELFF
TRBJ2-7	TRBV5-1	CASSAGTGEYEQYF
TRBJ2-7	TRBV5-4	CASSFPQGGGSYEQYF
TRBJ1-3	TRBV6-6	CASSRQGLSGNTIYF
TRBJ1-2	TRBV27	CASSFADRVYGYTF
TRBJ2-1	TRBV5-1	CASSLAGGNEQFF
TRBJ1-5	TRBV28	CASEVGNQPQHF
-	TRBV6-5	CASSPRRLGYEQYF
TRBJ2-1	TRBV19	CASSMGQDNEQFF
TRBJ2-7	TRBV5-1	CASSPTGTDSYEQYF
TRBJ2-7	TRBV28	CASSLRLAGGSSYEQYF
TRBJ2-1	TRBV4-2	CASSQADGTSGRNEQFF
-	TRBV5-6	CASSLGSGRLHEQYF
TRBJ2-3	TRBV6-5	CASSPGERTDTQYF
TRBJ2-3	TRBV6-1	CASSESSGRTDTQYF
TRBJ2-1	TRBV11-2	CASSLFAGGSEQFF
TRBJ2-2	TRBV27	CASSPPGAGKIGELFF
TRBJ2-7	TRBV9	CASSVGPGEGEQYF
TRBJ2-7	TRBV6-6	CASSRGQSYEQYF
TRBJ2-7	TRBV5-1	CASSLDGQGTYEQYF
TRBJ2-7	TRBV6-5	CASSRVTSGTHEQYF
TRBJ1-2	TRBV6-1	CASSELWGGGYTF
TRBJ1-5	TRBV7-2	CASKVTGGVNQPQHF
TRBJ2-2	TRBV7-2	CASSLRQAGTGELFF
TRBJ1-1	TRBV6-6	CASSLGRGMNTEAFF
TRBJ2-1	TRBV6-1	CASSDRVREQFF
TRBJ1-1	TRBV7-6	CASSLATGTEAFF
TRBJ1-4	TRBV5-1	CASSQSDRREKLFF